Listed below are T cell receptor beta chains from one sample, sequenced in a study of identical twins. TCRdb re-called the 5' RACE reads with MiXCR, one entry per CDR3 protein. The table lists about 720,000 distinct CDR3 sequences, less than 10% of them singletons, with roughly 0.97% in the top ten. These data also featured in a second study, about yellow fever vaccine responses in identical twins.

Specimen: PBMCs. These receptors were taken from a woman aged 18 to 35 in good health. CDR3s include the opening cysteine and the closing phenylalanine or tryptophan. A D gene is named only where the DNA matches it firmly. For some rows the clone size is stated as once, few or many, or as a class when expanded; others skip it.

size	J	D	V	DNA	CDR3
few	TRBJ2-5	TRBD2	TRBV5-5	TGTGCCAGCAGCCCCGGACTAGTATTTGAGACCCAGTACTTC	CASSPGLVFETQYF
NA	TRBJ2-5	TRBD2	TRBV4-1	TGCGCCAGCAGCCAAATACTAGCGGGAGGGGAAGAGACCCAGTACTTC	CASSQILAGGEETQYF
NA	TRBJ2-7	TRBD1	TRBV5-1	TGCGCCAGCAGCCCCCAGATAACTATCCGGGACAGGGTCAACGAGCAGTACTTC	CASSPQITIRDRVNEQYF
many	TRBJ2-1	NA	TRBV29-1	TGCAGCGTCTTGATTTACAATGAGCAGTTCTTC	CSVLIYNEQFF
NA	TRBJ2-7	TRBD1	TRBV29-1	TGCAGCGTTGCGATACTGGGACAGTCCTACGAGCAGTACTTC	CSVAILGQSYEQYF
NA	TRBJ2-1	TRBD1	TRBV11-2	TGTGCCAGCAGCTTAGTGACCGGGCAGGGGGCCCTTTCCTACAATGAGCAGTTCTTC	CASSLVTGQGALSYNEQFF
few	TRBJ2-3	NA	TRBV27	TGTGCCAGCAGCCCTAGGCGGGACGGAGATACGCAGTATTTT	CASSPRRDGDTQYF
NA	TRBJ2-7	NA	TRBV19	TGTGCCAGTAGTCGATCGCTTACAGGGAGCTCCTACGAGCAGTACTTC	CASSRSLTGSSYEQYF
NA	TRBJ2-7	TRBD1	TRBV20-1	TGCAGTGCCCCCAGGACAGGGGGCCACGAGCAGTACTTC	CSAPRTGGHEQYF
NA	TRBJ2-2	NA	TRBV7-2	TGTGCGACCATAGGGGGGACCGGGGAGCTGTTTTTT	CATIGGTGELFF
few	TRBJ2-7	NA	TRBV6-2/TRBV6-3	TGTGCCAGCAGTTGGACTACCTACGAGCAGTACTTC	CASSWTTYEQYF
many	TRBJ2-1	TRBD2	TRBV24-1	TGTGCCACCAGTGCCTCCCGGGGGGGGACCTACAATGAGCAGTTCTTC	CATSASRGGTYNEQFF
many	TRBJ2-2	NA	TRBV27	TGTGCCAGCAGTATAGACAGAAACACCGGGGAGCTGTTTTTT	CASSIDRNTGELFF
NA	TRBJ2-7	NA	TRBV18	TGTGCCAGCTCACCCCAGGGGGGTGGCTCCTACGAGCAGTACTTC	CASSPQGGGSYEQYF
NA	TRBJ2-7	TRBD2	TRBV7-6	TGTGCCAGCAGCTTAGGGGTAGCGGGAGAGGCCGAGCAGTACTTC	CASSLGVAGEAEQYF
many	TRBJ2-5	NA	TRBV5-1	TGCGCCAGCAGCTTGGAGGGGTCGGGGACCCAGTACTTC	CASSLEGSGTQYF
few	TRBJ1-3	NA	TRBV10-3	TGTGCCATCAGTCTTCAGGGCTCTGGAAACACCATATATTTT	CAISLQGSGNTIYF
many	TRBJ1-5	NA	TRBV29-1	TGCAGCGCGAAGGGCAGGGACCCGGATCCCCAGCATTTT	CSAKGRDPDPQHF
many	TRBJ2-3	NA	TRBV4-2	TGTGCCAGCAGCTCAGAGACTAGAGATACGCAGTATTTT	CASSSETRDTQYF
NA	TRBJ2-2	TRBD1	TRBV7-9	TGTGCCAGCAGCTTAGCTTCCGGGACAGGGAGCACCGGGGAGCTGTTTTTT	CASSLASGTGSTGELFF
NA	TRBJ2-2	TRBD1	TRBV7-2	TGTGCCGGCGTATTCTTGTCCGGGACAGTGAACACCGGGGAGCTGTTTTTT	CAGVFLSGTVNTGELFF
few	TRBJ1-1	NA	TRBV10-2	TGCGCCAGCACGATGAACACTGAAGCTTTCTTT	CASTMNTEAFF
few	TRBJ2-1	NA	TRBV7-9	TGTGCCAGCAGCTCGGATGGGGGGCGATTAAATGAGCAGTTCTTC	CASSSDGGRLNEQFF
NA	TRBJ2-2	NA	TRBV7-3	TGTGCCAGCAGCTTAACTCCCCTTACACAGGGAAACACCGGGGAGCTGTTTTTT	CASSLTPLTQGNTGELFF
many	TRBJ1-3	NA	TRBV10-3	TGTGCCATCAGAATTAACTATGACGGGAGCTCTGGAAACACCATATATTTT	CAIRINYDGSSGNTIYF
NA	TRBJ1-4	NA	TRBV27	TGTGCCAGCAGTTTACATGGTACTAATGAAAAACTGTTTTTT	CASSLHGTNEKLFF
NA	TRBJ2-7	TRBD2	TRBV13	TGTGCCAGCAGCCCTCCAACTAGCGGGAGGGCCTACGAGCAGTACTTC	CASSPPTSGRAYEQYF
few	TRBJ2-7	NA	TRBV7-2	TGTGCCAGCAGTATACAGGGATCACAGCAGTACTTC	CASSIQGSQQYF
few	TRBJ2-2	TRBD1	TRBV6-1	TGTGCCAGCAACAGAGGGACAGGGGGCGACACCGGGGAGCTGTTTTTT	CASNRGTGGDTGELFF
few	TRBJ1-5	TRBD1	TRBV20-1	TGCAGTGCTATTAGTCCGGGACAGGGTAATCAGCCCCAGCATTTT	CSAISPGQGNQPQHF
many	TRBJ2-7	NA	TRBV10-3	TGTGCCATCATGGACCCCAACCGGGGCAGCTCCTACGAGCAGTACTTC	CAIMDPNRGSSYEQYF
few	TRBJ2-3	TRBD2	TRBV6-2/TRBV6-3	TGTGCCAGCAGTTACTTGGGGACTAGCTTTGATACGCAGTATTTT	CASSYLGTSFDTQYF
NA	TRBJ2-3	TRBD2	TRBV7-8	TGTGCCAGCAGCTTAGTGGGGAGGGGAGACGTGGCAGATACGCAGTATTTT	CASSLVGRGDVADTQYF
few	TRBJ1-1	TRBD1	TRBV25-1	TGTGCCAGCAGTGACTCCGACAGGGGAACTGAAGCTTTCTTT	CASSDSDRGTEAFF
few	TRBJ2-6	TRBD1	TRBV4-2	TGTGCCAGCAGCCCCTACGGCGGGACAGGGACTTTGTCTGGGGCCAACGTCCTGACTTTC	CASSPYGGTGTLSGANVLTF
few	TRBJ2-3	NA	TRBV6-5	TGTGCCAGCAGTTACTCGACGGACAGTCTCACAGATACGCAGTATTTT	CASSYSTDSLTDTQYF
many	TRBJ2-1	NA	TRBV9	TGTGCCAGCAGCCCCCGGGTCGGCTCCTACAATGAGCAGTTCTTC	CASSPRVGSYNEQFF
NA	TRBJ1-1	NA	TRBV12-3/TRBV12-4	TGTGCCAGCAGTTTGGGACGGACCGTCATATTGAACACTGAAGCTTTCTTT	CASSLGRTVILNTEAFF
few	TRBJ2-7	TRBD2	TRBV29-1	TGCAGCGTTGAAGAACCAGCGGAGGGAGGGGAGCAGTACTTC	CSVEEPAEGGEQYF
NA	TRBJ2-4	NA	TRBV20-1	TGCAGTGCTAGATGGATGGGGGCCGGAGCCAAAAACATTCAGTACTTC	CSARWMGAGAKNIQYF
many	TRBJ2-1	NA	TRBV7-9	TGTGCCAGCAGCGGGGGGAATGAGCAGTTCTTC	CASSGGNEQFF
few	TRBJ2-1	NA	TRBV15	TGTGCCACCAGCAAAACGCAGTTTGATCTCTACAATGAGCAGTTCTTC	CATSKTQFDLYNEQFF
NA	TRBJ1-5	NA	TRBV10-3	TGTGCCACCGCCGGGGCAGGGGACAATCAGCCCCAGCATTTT	CATAGAGDNQPQHF
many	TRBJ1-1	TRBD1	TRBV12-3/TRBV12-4	TGTGCCAGCAGTCTCAACAGGGGGCCGAACACTGAAGCTTTCTTT	CASSLNRGPNTEAFF
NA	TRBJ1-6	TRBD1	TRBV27	TGTGCCAGCAGGCGACAGGGCTCGGGTAATTCACCCCTCCACTTT	CASRRQGSGNSPLHF
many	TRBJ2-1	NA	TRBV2	TGTGCCAGCAGTGGGGCGGGGTTGAATGAGCAGTTCTTC	CASSGAGLNEQFF
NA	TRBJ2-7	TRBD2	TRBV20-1	TGCAGTGCGAGTTCGGGGGGATACTACGAGCAGTACTTC	CSASSGGYYEQYF